This T cell receptor beta chain was observed in a study of T cell repertoires in cytomegalovirus infection. As for the study in general: Shared public TCR beta signatures pointed to both CMV infection and a matching HLA type. Findings and caveats of the study: In two of eight donors, the top clonotype was HLA-C-restricted CMV-specific.

The J segment lost 7 bases and the V segment lost 10 bases, leaving 5 bases of the junction unmatched. Germline V gives CDR1 MNHEY, CDR2 SMNVEV (reference sequence). The CDR3 runs to 12 residues. This clonotype has a handful of counts. Its target is not known. TCRdb redid the calling of the reads with MiXCR, one entry per CDR3 protein. The top ten clones hold around 15% of a sample with approximately 1,000,000 distinct CDR3 sequences, roughly a third of them seen once. The origin of this receptor is a human donor in good health (CMV status not recorded). Some clones in this sample may be carry-over from other donors' samples. The chain combines TRBV27 with TRBJ2-2; 8 bases fit TRBD1. Sample: cultured CD8+ T cells from PBMCs, taken from culture after CMV antigen stimulation. The CDR3 DNA sequence: TGTGCCATATCCGGGACAGGCGGGGAGCTGTTTTTT. Translating it yields CAISGTGGELFF.